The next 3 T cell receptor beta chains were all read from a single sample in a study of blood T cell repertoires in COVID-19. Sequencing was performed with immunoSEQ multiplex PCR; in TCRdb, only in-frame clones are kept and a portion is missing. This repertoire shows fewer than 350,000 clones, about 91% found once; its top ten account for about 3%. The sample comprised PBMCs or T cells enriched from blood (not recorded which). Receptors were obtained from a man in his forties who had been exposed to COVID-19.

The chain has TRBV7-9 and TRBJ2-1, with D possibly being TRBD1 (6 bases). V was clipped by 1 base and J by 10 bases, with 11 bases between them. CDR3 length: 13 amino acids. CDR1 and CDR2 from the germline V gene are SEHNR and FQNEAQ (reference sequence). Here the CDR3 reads CASSLGSGTEQFF. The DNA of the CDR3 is TGTGCCAGCAGCTTAGGGTCCGGGACAGAGCAGTTCTTC.

Written as DNA, the CDR3 is TGTGCCAGCAGTTTGGCGGGAGGGGGTTACGAGCAGTACTTC. The encoded protein is CASSLAGGGYEQYF. V gene TRBV28 combines with J gene TRBJ2-7, with 9 bases aligning to TRBD2. V shed 3 bases, J shed 4 bases, and the junction held 4 bases outside the gene matches. This CDR3 is built from 14 residues. Germline CDR1 MDHEN, CDR2 SYDVKM.

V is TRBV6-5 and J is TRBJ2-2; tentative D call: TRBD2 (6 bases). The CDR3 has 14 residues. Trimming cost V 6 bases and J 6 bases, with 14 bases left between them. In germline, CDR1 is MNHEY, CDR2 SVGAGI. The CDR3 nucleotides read TGTGCCAGCAGAACGGAGGGTCGGCCCGGGGAGCTGTTTTTT. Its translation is CASRTEGRPGELFF.